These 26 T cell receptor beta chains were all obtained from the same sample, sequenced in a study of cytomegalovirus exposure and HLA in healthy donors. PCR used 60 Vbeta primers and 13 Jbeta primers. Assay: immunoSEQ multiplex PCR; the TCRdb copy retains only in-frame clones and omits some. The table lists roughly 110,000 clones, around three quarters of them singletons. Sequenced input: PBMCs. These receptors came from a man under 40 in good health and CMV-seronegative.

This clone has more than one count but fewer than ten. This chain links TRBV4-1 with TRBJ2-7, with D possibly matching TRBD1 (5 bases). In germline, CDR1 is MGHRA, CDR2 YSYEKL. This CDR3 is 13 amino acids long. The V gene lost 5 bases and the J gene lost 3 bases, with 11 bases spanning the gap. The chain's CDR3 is CASSIQGDYEQYF. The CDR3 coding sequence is TGCGCCAGCAGCATCCAAGGGGACTACGAGCAGTACTTC.

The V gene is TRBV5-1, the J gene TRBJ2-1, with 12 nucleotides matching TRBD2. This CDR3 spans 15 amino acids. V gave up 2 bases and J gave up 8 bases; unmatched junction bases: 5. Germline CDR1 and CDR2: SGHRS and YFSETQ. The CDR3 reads CASSLLAGGRYEQFF. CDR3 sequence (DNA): TGCGCCAGCAGCTTACTAGCGGGAGGCCGGTATGAGCAGTTCTTC.

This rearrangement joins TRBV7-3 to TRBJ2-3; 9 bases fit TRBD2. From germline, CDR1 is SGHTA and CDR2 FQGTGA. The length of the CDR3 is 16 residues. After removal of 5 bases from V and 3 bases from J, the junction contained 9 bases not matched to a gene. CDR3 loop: CASSPRAGGGTDTQYF. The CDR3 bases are TGTGCCAGCAGCCCTAGGGCGGGAGGGGGGACAGATACGCAGTATTTT.

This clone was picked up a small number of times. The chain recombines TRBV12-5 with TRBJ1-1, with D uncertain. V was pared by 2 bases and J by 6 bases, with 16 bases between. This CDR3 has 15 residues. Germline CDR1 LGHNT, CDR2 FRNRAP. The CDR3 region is CASGLPRGNTPEAFF. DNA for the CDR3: TGTGCTAGTGGTTTGCCCCGAGGGAATACGCCTGAAGCTTTCTTT.

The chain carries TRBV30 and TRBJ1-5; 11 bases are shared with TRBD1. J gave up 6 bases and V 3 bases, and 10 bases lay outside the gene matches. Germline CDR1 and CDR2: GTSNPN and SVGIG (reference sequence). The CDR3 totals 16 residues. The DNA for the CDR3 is TGTGCCTGGAGACGCTCCGGGACAGGGGGAGGTCAGCCCCAGCATTTT. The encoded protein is CAWRRSGTGGGQPQHF.

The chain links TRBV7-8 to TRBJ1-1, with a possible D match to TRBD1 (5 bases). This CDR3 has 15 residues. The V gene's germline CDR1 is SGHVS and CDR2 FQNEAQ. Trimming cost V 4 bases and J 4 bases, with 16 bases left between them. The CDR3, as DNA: TGTGCCAGCAGCTCTTTGAATAGGGGTTCCACTGAAGCTTTCTTT. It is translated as CASSSLNRGSTEAFF.

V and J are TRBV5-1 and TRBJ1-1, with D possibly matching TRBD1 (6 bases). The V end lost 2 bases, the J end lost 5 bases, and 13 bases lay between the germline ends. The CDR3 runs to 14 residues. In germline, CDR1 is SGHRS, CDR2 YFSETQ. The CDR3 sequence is CASSFSGAGTEAFF. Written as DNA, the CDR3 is TGCGCCAGCAGCTTTTCAGGGGCAGGGACTGAAGCTTTCTTT.

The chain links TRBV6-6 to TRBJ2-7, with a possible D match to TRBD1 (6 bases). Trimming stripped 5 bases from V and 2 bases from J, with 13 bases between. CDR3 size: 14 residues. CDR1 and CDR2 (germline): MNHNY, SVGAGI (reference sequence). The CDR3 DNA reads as TGTGCCAGCAGTCCTCGGGCAGGGGCCTACGAGCAGTACTTC. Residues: CASSPRAGAYEQYF.

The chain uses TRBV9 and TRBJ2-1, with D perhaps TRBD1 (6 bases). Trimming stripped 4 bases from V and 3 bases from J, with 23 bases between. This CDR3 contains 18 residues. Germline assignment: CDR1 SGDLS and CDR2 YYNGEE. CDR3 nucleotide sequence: TGTGCCAGCAGCCCTCATAGAGGGGTCAGGGGTTACTACAATGAGCAGTTCTTC. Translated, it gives CASSPHRGVRGYYNEQFF.

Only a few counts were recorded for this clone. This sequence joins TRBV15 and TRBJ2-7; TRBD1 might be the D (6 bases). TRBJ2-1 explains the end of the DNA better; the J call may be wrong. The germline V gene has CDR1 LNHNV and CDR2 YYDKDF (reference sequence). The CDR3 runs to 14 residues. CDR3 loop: CATSRAGGSYEQFF. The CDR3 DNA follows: TGTGCCACCAGCAGAGCTGGGGGCTCCTACGAGCAGTTCTTC.

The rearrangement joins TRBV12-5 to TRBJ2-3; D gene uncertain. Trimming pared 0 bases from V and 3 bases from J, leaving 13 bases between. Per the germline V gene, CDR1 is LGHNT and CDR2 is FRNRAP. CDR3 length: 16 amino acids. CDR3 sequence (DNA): TGTGCTAGTGGTTTGGTAAATATCTGGGCGACAGATACGCAGTATTTT. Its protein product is CASGLVNIWATDTQYF.

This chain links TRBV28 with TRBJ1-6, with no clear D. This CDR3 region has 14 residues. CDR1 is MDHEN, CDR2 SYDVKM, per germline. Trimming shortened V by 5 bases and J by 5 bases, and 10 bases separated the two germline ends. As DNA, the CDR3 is TGTGCCAGCAGTGCGCAGAGGGATAATTCACCCCTCCACTTT. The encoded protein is CASSAQRDNSPLHF.

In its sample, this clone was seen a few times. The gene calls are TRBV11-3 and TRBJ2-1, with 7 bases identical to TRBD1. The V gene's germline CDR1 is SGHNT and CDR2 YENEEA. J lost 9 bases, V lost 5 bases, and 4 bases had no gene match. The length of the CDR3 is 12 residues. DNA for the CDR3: TGTGCCAGCAGCCGGACAGGAGGTGAGCAGTTCTTC. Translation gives CASSRTGGEQFF.

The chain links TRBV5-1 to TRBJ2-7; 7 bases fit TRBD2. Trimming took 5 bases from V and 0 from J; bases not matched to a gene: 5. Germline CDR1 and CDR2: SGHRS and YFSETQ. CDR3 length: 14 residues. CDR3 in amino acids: CASSSTSPSYEQYF. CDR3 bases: TGCGCCAGCAGTTCGACTAGCCCCTCCTACGAGCAGTACTTC.

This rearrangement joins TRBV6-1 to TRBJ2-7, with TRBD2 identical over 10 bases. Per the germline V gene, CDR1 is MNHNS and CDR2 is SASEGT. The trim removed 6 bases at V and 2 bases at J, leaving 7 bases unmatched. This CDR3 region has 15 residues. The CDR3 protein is CASSNGLAAAYEQYF. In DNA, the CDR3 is TGTGCCAGCAGCAACGGACTAGCGGCCGCCTACGAGCAGTACTTC.

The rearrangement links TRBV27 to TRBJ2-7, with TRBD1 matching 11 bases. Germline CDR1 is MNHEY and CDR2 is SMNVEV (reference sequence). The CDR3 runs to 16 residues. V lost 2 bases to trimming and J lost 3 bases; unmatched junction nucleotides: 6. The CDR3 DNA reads TGTGCCAGCAGTTTACGTCCGGGGACAGGGGGCTACGAGCAGTACTTC. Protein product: CASSLRPGTGGYEQYF.

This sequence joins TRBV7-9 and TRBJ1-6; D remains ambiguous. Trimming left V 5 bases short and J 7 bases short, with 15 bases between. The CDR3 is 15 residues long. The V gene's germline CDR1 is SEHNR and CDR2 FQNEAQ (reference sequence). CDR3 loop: CASSPPAGRNSPLHF. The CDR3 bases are TGTGCCAGCAGCCCCCCAGCGGGCCGGAATTCACCCCTCCACTTT. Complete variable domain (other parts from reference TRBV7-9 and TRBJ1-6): DTGVSQNPRHKITKRGQNVTFRCDPISEHNRLYWYRQTLGQGPEFLTYFQNEAQLEKSRLLSDRFSAERPKGSFSTLEIQRTEQGDSAMYLCASSPPAGRNSPLHFGNGTRLTVT.

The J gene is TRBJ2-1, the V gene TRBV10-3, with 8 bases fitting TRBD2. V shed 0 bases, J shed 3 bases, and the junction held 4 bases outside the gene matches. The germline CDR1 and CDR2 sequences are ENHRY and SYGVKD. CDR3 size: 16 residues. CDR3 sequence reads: CAISESGGGNYNEQFF. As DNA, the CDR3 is TGTGCCATCAGTGAGTCCGGGGGGGGGAACTACAATGAGCAGTTCTTC.

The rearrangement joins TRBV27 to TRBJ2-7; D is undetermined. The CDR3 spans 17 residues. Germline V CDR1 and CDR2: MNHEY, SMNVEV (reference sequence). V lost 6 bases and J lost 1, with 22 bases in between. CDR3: CASRPSEMFTESYEQYF. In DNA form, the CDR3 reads TGTGCCAGCAGACCCTCTGAGATGTTCACAGAATCCTACGAGCAGTACTTC.

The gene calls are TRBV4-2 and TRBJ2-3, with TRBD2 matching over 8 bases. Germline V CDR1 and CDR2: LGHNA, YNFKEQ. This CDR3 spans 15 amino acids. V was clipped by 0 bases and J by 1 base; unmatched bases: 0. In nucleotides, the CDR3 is TGTGCCAGCAGCCAAGATAGCGGGGGCACAGATACGCAGTATTTT. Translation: CASSQDSGGTDTQYF.

The CDR3 protein is CAWSQPRQGNTEAFF. DNA of the CDR3: TGTGCCTGGAGTCAGCCACGACAGGGGAACACTGAAGCTTTCTTT. V is TRBV30 and J is TRBJ1-1; 7 nucleotides agree with TRBD1. Germline V gene sequence: CDR1 GTSNPN, CDR2 SVGIG (reference sequence). With 2 bases clipped from V and 1 base from J, the junction kept 7 bases outside the gene matches. The length of the CDR3 is 15 residues.

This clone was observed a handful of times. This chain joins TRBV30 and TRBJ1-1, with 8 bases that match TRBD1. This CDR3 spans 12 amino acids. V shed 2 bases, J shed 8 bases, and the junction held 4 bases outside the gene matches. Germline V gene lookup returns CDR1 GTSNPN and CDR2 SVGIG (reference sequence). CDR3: CAWSYGTGEAFF. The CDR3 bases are TGTGCCTGGAGTTACGGGACAGGCGAAGCTTTCTTT.

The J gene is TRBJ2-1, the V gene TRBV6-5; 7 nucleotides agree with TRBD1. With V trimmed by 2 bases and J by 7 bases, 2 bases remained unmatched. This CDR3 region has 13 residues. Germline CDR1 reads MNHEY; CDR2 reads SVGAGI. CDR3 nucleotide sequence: TGTGCCAGCAGTTACGGGACAGCTAATGAGCAGTTCTTC. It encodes CASSYGTANEQFF.

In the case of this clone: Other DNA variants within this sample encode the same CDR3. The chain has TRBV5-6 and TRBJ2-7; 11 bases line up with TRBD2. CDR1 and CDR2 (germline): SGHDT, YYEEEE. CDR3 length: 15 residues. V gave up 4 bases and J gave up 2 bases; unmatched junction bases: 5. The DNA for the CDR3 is TGTGCCAGCAGCCTTGGACTAGCGGGCCCCTACGAGCAGTACTTC. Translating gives CASSLGLAGPYEQYF.

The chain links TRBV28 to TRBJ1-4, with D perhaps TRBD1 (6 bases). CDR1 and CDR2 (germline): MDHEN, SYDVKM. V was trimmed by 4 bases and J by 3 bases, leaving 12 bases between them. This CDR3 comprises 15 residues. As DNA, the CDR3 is TGTGCCAGCAGTTCCCCAACAGGGTCTAATGAAAAACTGTTTTTT. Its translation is CASSSPTGSNEKLFF. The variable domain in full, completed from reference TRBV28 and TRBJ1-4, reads DVKVTQSSRYLVKRTGEKVFLECVQDMDHENMFWYRQDPGLGLRLIYFSYDVKMKEKGDIPEGYSVSREKKERFSLILESASTNQTSMYLCASSSPTGSNEKLFFGSGTQLSVL.

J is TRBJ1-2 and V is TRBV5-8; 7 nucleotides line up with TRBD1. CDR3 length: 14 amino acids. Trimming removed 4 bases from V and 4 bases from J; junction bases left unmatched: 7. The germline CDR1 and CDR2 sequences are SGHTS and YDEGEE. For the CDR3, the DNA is TGTGCCAGCAGCCAAGGGGGCGTCGGCTATGGCTACACCTTC. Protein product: CASSQGGVGYGYTF.